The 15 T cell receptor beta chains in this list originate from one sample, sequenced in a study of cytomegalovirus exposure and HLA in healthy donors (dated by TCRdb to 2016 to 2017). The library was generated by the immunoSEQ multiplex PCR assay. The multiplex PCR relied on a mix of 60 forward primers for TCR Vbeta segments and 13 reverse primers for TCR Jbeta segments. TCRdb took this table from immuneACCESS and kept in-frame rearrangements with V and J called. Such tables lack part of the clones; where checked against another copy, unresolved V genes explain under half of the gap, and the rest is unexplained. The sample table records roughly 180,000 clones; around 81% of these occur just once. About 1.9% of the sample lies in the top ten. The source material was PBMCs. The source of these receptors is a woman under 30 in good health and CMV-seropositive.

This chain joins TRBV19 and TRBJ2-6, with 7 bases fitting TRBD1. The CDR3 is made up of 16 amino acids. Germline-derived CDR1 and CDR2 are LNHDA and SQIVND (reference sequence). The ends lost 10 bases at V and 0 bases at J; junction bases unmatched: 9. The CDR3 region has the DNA TGTGCCACTAGGGACAGAATCTACTCTGGGGCCAACGTCCTGACTTTC. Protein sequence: CATRDRIYSGANVLTF.

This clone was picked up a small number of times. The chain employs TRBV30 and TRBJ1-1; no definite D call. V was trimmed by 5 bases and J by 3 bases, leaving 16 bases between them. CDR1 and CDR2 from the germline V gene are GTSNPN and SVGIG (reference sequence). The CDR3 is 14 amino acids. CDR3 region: CAWYRPGVYTEAFF. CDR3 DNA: TGTGCCTGGTATCGTCCTGGAGTTTACACTGAAGCTTTCTTT.

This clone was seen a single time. The CDR3 sequence is CASSQLTVGEVAKNIQYF. The CDR3 DNA reads TGCGCCAGCAGCCAACTGACTGTCGGGGAGGTGGCCAAAAACATTCAGTACTTC. The V and J genes are TRBV4-1 and TRBJ2-4, with a possible D match to TRBD2 (6 bases). The CDR3 length is 18 residues. The V end was cut by 2 bases, the J end by 1 base, with 18 bases between. Germline CDR1 reads MGHRA; CDR2 reads YSYEKL.

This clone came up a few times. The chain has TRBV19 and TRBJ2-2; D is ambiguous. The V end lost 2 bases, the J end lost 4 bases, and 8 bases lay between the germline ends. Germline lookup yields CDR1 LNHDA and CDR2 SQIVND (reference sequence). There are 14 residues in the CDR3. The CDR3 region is CASSILSGTGELFF. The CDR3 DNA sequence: TGTGCCAGTAGTATATTGTCGGGCACCGGGGAGCTGTTTTTT.

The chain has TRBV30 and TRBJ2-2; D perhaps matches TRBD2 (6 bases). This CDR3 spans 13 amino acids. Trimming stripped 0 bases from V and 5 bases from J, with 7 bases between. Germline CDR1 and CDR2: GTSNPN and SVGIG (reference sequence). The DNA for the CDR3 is TGTGCCTGGAGTGTAGGGAGGACCGGGGAGCTGTTTTTT. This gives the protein CAWSVGRTGELFF.

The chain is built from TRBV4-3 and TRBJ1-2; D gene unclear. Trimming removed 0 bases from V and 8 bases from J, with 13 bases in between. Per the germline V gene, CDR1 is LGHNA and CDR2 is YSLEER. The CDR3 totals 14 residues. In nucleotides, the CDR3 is TGCGCCAGCAGCCAAGAGGTGTCAGCGGGGGGCTACACCTTC. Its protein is CASSQEVSAGGYTF.

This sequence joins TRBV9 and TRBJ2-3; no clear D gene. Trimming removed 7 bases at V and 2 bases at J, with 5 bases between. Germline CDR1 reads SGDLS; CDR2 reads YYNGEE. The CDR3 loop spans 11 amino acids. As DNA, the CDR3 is TGTGCCAGCTCCTACACAGATACGCAGTATTTT. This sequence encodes CASSYTDTQYF.

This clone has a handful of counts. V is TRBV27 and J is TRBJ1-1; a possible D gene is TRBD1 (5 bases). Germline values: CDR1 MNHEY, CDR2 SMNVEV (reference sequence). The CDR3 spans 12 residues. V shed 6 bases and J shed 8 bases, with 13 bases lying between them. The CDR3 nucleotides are TGTGCCAGCAGCTTAACGGGGGGGGAAGCTTTCTTT. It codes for CASSLTGGEAFF.

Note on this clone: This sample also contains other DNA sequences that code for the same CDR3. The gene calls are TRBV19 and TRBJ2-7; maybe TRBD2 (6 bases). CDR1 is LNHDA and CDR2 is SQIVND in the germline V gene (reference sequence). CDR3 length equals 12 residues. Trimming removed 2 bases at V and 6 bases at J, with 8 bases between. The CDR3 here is CASSISGGEQYF. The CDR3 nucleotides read TGTGCCAGTAGTATATCCGGGGGCGAGCAGTACTTC.

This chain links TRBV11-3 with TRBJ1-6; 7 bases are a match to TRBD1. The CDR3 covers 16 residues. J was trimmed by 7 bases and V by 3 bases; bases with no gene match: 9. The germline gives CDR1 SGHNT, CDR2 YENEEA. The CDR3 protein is CASSLRGQGANSPLHF. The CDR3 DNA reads TGTGCCAGCAGCTTGAGGGGGCAGGGAGCCAATTCACCCCTCCACTTT.

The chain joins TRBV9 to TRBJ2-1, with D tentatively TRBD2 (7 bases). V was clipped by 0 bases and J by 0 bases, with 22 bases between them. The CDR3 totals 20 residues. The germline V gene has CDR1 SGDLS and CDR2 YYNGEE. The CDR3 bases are TGTGCCAGCAGCGTAGAGGCGGGGGCAATCGGTCCCAGCTCCTACAATGAGCAGTTCTTC. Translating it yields CASSVEAGAIGPSSYNEQFF.

CDR3: CASRAGTGGEQPQHF. CDR3 bases: TGTGCCAGCAGAGCCGGGACAGGGGGCGAACAGCCCCAGCATTTT. V is TRBV6-1 and J is TRBJ1-5; 12 nucleotides match TRBD1. The ends lost 6 bases at V and 7 bases at J; junction bases unmatched: 7. Germline CDR1 reads MNHNS; CDR2 reads SASEGT. The length of the CDR3 is 15 residues.

Here the CDR3 reads CASSEIRGDYGYTF. Written as DNA, the CDR3 is TGCGCCAGCAGCGAAATCAGGGGGGACTATGGCTACACCTTC. The chain joins TRBV5-1 to TRBJ1-2, with 7 bases identical to TRBD1. CDR1 and CDR2 (germline): SGHRS, YFSETQ. The CDR3 has 14 amino acids. After removal of 4 bases from V and 3 bases from J, the junction contained 6 bases not matched to a gene.

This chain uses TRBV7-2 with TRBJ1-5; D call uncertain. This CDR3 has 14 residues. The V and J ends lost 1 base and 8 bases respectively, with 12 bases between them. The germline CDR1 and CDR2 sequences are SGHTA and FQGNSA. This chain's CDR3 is CASSLGWRREPQHF. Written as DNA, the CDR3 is TGTGCCAGCAGCTTAGGGTGGAGGAGGGAGCCCCAGCATTTT.

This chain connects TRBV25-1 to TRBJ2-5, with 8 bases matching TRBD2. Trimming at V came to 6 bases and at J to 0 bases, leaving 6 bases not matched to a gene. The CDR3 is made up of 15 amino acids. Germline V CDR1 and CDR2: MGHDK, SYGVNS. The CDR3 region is CASSRGGWYQETQYF. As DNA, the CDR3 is TGTGCCAGCAGCCGGGGGGGTTGGTACCAAGAGACCCAGTACTTC. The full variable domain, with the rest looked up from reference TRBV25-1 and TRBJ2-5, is EADIYQTPRYLVIGTGKKITLECSQTMGHDKMYWYQQDPGMELHLIHYSYGVNSTEKGDLSSESTVSRIRTEHFPLTLESARPSHTSQYLCASSRGGWYQETQYFGPGTRLLVL.